This T cell receptor (beta chain) came from a study of cytomegalovirus exposure and HLA in healthy donors. The study ran its PCR with 60 Vbeta and 13 Jbeta primers. Data came from immunoSEQ multiplex PCR; TCRdb stores just in-frame clones and leaves some out. In the table there are 90,000 to 150,000 clones, about 70% of which are singletons. Per germline, CDR1 MNHEY and CDR2 SVGAGI. The CDR3 is 15 amino acids. V was pared by 6 bases and J by 0 bases, with 14 bases between. The rearrangement links TRBV6-5 to TRBJ1-1; a possible D gene is TRBD1 (6 bases). What was sequenced was PBMCs. This receptor was obtained from a human donor in good health. The DNA for the CDR3 is TGTGCCAGCAGGAGAGAAGGGGGAATGAACACTGAAGCTTTCTTT. It specifies CASRREGGMNTEAFF.